This T cell receptor beta chain was identified in a study of siplizumab effects on memory and regulatory T cells. The study, taken as a whole, reports: Fewer alloreactive sequences mapped to unstimulated CD4+ memory cells under siplizumab.

On this clone: Its antigen is as yet unknown.

Clones were sequenced by immunoSEQ multiplex PCR, and TCRdb holds only the in-frame ones, with some missing. The sample yields approximately 16,000 clones, approximately 45% seen once. Trimming cost V 3 bases and J 7 bases, with 10 bases left between them. Germline V gives CDR1 MNHEY, CDR2 SMNVEV (reference sequence). The CDR3 has 12 residues. The cells of the mixed lymphocyte reaction underwent a roughly six-day coculture at 37°C. Sequencing was carried out using CFSE-low (dividing) CD4+ T cells sorted from an allogeneic mixed lymphocyte reaction. The clonotype comes from a human donor in good health; the cells came from an allogeneic mixed lymphocyte reaction. Some clones in this sample may be carry-over from other donors' samples. This rearrangement joins TRBV27 to TRBJ2-7, with D possibly called TRBD1 or TRBD2 (5 bases each). The CDR3 here is CASSLGEGEQYF. Written as DNA, the CDR3 is TGTGCCAGCAGTTTGGGGGAAGGGGAGCAGTACTTC.